The sequence of this TCR beta chain was determined in a study of T cell repertoires in cytomegalovirus infection. Study details: The public TCR beta signatures pointed to both CMV infection and matching HLA type.

Comments on this clonotype: The antigen is undetermined.

TCRdb redid the calling of the reads with MiXCR, one entry per CDR3 protein. Among approximately 990,000 distinct CDR3 sequences listed, approximately 30% were seen once. There are 16 residues in the CDR3. After removal of 0 bases from V and 7 bases from J, the junction contained 9 bases not matched to a gene. The germline gives CDR1 DFQATT, CDR2 SNEGSKA (reference sequence). The study, taken as a whole, reports: The cumulative frequency of public TCR beta families identified carriers of CMV plus the relevant HLA. Clonotype analysis showed dominance of the ex vivo response by HLA-C-restricted CMV-specific TCR beta clonotypes.

Sequenced material: cultured CD8+ T cells from PBMCs, taken from culture after CMV antigen stimulation. V gene TRBV20-1 combines with J gene TRBJ1-5, with TRBD1 matching 10 bases. The TCR originated in a human donor in good health (CMV status not recorded). Some clones in this sample may be carry-over from other donors' samples. CDR3 nucleotide sequence: TGCAGTGCTAGAGATTTCCGGGACAGGGGTGAGCAGCCCCAGCATTTT. This encodes CSARDFRDRGEQPQHF.